This T cell receptor (beta chain) is from a study of Tregs in tolerant kidney transplant recipients. General study findings and limits: This study did not directly address biological reproducibility.

Turning to this clone: Its cognate antigen is unknown. The CDR3 end is not reached by the read, which stops 3 residues before it; the germline J gene fills it in.

V was pared by 5 bases and J by 6 bases, with 14 bases between. CDR1 and CDR2 from the germline V gene are SGHAT and FQNNGV. This CDR3 has 14 residues. Produced via immunoSEQ multiplex PCR; TCRdb's table is partial and in-frame only. This specimen shows roughly 32,000 clones; the ten leading clones hold around 14%. Unstimulated Tregs (CD4+CD25+CD127-) and CD4+CD25- non-Tregs were sorted from PBMCs. This sequence was found in a human donor who received a combined kidney and bone marrow transplant. The chain is built from TRBV11-2 and TRBJ2-1, with D maybe TRBD2 (6 bases). The source material was CD8+ T cells from blood, sampled before the transplant. The CDR3 region is CASSLEARGNEQFF. Incomplete CDR3 DNA: TGTGCCAGCAGCCTGGAGGCGCGGGGCAATGAG.